The clone carrying this T cell receptor beta chain was recorded many times. Its antigen is not identified. This CDR3 spans 15 amino acids. V gave up 4 bases and J gave up 0 bases; unmatched junction bases: 3. CDR1 and CDR2 from the germline V gene are LGHNA and YSLEER. The data are from a study of blood T cells in healthy people across ages. The study's findings and limits: As age increased, TCR beta diversity per million T cells fell in a roughly linear fashion. Among long-lived donors, naive CD4+ cells were more numerous and diversity higher than in aged donors. Considered underestimates were the diversity estimates obtained from one million T cells.

A J-beta primer mix and a sample-barcoded 5' primer were used in a second PCR of roughly 6 to 11 cycles. TCRdb re-called the 5' RACE reads through MiXCR, storing one row per CDR3 protein. This table holds 1.5 million to 2 million distinct CDR3 sequences, about two fifths found once. Sequenced sample: blood. The receptor was isolated from a human donor in good health. This chain joins TRBV4-3 and TRBJ1-3; 7 bases are a match to TRBD1. Here the CDR3 reads CASSRYRGSGNTIYF. The CDR3 DNA is TGCGCCAGCAGCCGGTACAGGGGCTCTGGAAACACCATATATTTT.